At least ten counts were recorded for the clone carrying this T cell receptor (beta chain). The antigen is not known. Germline is not matched at one junction end, which may reflect a read error. The sequenced template was RNA, covering the TCR beta CDR3 region. The first round was an RT-PCR with HTBI primers, and the second round was a multiplex PCR. In TCRdb, the multiplex PCR reads were re-called with MiXCR into one record per CDR3 protein. The sample has over a million distinct CDR3 sequences; about 40% are singletons. Germline V gene data show CDR1 as SNHLY and CDR2 as FYNNEI. The CDR3 consists of 14 residues. The data were obtained in a study of Graves' ophthalmopathy and Graves' hyperthyroidism. Findings of the study overall: Separation of ophthalmopathy from stable hyperthyroidism was achieved by a 13-signature model, at roughly 88% sensitivity and around 81% specificity. Blood samples also showed most expanded thyroid clonotypes exceeding 0.001 frequency.

Ineligible for inclusion were patients with other autoimmune diseases, uncontrolled infections, pregnancy or lactation. Physicians reached a diagnosis by relying on clinical symptoms, serum thyroxine, TRAb, thyroid ultrasound and orbital computed tomography. This sequence originates from an adult man with Graves' hyperthyroidism. The sample consisted of peripheral blood or thyroid tissue (not recorded which). V and J are TRBV2 and TRBJ2-7; 10 positions agree with TRBD2. Written as DNA, the CDR3 is TGTGCCAGCAGTGAATCGTATCTAGCGGGAGCATTAGGCTTC. Amino acids: CASSESYLAGALGF.